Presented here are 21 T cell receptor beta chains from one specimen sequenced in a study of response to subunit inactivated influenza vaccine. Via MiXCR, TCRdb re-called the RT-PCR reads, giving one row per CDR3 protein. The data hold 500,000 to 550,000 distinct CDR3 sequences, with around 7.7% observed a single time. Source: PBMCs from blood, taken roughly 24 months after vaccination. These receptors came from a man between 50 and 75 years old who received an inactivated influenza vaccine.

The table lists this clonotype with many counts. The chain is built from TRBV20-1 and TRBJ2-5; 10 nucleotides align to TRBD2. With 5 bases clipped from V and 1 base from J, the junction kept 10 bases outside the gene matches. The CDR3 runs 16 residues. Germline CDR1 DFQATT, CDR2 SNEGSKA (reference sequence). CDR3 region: CSASILLAGFQETQYF. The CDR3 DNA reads TGCAGTGCTTCCATTTTACTAGCGGGGTTCCAAGAGACCCAGTACTTC.

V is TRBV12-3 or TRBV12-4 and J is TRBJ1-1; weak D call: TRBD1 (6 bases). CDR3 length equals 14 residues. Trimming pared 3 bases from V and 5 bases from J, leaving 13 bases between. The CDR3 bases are TGTGCCAGCAGTTTTGATAGGGGGGAGACTGAAGCTTTCTTT. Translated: CASSFDRGETEAFF.

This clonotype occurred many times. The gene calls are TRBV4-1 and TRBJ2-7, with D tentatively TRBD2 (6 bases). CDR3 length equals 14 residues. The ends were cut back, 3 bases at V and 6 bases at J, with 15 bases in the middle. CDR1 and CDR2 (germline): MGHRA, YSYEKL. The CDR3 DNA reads TGCGCCAGCAGCCATCAACCGGGGGAGTCCGAGCAGTACTTC. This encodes CASSHQPGESEQYF.

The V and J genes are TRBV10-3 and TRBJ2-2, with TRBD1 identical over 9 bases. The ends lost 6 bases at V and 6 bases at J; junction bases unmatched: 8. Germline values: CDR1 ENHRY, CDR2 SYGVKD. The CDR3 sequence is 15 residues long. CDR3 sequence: CAIRLGTGRSGELFF. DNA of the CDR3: TGTGCCATCAGGCTGGGGACAGGGAGGTCCGGGGAGCTGTTTTTT.

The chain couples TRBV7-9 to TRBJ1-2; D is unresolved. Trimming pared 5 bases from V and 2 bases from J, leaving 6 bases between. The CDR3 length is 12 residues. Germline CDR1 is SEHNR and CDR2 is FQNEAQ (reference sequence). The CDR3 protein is CASSTSNYGYTF. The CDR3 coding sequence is TGTGCCAGCAGCACATCCAACTATGGCTACACCTTC.

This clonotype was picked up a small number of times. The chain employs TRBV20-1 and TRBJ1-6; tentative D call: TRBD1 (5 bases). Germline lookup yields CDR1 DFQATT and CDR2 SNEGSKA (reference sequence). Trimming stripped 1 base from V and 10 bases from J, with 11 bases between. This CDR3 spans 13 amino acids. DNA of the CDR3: TGCAGTGCTAGAGGGCGGGGACGGTCACCCCTCCACTTT. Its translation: CSARGRGRSPLHF.

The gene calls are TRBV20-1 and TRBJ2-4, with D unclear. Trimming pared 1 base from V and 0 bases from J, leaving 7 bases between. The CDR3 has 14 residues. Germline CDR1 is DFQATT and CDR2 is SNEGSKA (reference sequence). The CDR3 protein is CSARARVAKNIQYF. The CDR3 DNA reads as TGCAGTGCTAGAGCTAGGGTAGCCAAAAACATTCAGTACTTC.

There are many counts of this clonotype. The CDR3 spells CASRYGTSGNNEQFF. The CDR3 nucleotides are TGCGCCAGCAGGTATGGGACTAGCGGCAACAATGAGCAGTTCTTC. The chain joins TRBV5-1 to TRBJ2-1; 11 nucleotides agree with TRBD2. Trimming took 5 bases from V and 5 from J; bases not matched to a gene: 6. The CDR3 length is 15 residues. The germline CDR1 and CDR2 sequences are SGHRS and YFSETQ.

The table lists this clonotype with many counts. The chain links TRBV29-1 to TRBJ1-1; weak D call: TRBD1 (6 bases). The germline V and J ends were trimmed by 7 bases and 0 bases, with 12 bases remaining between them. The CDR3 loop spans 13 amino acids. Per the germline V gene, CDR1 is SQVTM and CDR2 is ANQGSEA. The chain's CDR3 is CSARGHMNTEAFF. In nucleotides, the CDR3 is TGCAGCGCCCGGGGGCACATGAACACTGAAGCTTTCTTT.

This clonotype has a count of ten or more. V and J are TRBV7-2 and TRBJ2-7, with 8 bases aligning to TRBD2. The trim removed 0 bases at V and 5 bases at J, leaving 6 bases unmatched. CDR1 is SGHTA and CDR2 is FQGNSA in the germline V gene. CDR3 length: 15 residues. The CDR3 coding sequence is TGTGCCAGCAGCTTAGCCCCGGGACTAGGACACGAGCAGTACTTC. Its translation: CASSLAPGLGHEQYF. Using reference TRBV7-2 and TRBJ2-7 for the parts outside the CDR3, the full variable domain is GAGVSQSPSNKVTEKGKDVELRCDPISGHTALYWYRQSLGQGLEFLIYFQGNSAPDKSGLPSDRFSAERTGGSVSTLTIQRTQQEDSAVYLCASSLAPGLGHEQYFGPGTRLTVT.

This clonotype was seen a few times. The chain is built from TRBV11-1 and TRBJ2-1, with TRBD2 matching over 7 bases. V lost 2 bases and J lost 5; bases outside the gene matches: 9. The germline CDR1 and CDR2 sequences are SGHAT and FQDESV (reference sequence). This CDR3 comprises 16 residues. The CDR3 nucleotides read TGTGCCAGCAGCTTATTTTCGCGGGGGAGTCACAATGAGCAGTTCTTC. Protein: CASSLFSRGSHNEQFF.

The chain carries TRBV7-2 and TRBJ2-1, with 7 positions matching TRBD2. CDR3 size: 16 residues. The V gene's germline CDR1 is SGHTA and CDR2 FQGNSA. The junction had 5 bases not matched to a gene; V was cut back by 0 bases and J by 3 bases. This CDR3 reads CASSLARTSRYNEQFF. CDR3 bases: TGTGCCAGCAGCTTAGCGCGGACTAGTCGCTACAATGAGCAGTTCTTC.

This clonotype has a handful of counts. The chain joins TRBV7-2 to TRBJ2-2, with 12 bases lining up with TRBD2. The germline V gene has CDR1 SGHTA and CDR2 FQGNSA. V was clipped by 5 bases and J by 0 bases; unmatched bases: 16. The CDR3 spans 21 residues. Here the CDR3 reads CASSKARLAGARRANTGELFF. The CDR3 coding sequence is TGTGCCAGCAGCAAAGCGAGACTAGCGGGAGCACGTAGGGCGAACACCGGGGAGCTGTTTTTT.

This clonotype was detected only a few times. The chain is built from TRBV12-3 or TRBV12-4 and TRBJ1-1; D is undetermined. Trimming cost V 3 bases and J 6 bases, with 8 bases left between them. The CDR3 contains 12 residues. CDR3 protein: CASSFGFAEAFF. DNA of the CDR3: TGTGCCAGCAGTTTTGGTTTCGCTGAAGCTTTCTTT.

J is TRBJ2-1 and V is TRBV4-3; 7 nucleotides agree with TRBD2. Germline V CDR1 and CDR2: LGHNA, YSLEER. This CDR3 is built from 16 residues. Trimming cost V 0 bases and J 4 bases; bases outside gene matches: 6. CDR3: CASSQERTRGYNEQFF. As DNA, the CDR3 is TGCGCCAGCAGCCAAGAGCGGACTAGAGGGTACAATGAGCAGTTCTTC.

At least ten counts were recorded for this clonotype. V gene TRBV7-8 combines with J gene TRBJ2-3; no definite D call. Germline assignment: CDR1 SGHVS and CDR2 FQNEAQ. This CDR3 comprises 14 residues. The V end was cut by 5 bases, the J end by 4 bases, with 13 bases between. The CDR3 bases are TGTGCCAGCAGCCCCCACGGAGACGCAGATACGCAGTATTTT. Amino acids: CASSPHGDADTQYF.

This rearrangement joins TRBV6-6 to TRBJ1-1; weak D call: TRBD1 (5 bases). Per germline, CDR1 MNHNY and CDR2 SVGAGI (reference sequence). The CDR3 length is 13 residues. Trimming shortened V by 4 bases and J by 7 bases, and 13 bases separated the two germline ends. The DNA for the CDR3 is TGTGCCAGCAGTTCCGGGGGATGGGATGAAGCTTTCTTT. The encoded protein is CASSSGGWDEAFF.

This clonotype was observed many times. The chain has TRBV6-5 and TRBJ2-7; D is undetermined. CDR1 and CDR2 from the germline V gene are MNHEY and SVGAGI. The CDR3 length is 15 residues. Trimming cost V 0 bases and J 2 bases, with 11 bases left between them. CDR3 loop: CASSYSDVLPYEQYF. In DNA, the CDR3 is TGTGCCAGCAGTTACTCGGACGTATTGCCCTACGAGCAGTACTTC.

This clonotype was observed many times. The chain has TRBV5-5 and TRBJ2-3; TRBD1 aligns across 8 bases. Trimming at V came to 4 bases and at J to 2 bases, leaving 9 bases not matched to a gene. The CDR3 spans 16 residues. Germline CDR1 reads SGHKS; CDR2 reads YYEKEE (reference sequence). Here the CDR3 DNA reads TGTGCCAGCAGCAAAGACAGGGGTACTCACACAGATACGCAGTATTTT. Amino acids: CASSKDRGTHTDTQYF. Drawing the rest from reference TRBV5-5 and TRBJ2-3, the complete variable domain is DAGVTQSPTHLIKTRGQQVTLRCSPISGHKSVSWYQQVLGQGPQFIFQYYEKEERGRGNFPDRFSARQFPNYSSELNVNALLLGDSALYLCASSKDRGTHTDTQYFGPGTRLTVL.

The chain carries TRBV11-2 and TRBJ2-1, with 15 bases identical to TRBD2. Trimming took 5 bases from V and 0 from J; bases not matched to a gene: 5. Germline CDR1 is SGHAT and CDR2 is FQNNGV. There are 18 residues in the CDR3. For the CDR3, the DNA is TGTGCCAGCAGCCCCGGGACTAGCGGGAGGAGCTCCTACAATGAGCAGTTCTTC. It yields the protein CASSPGTSGRSSYNEQFF.

The CDR3 nucleotides are TGTGCCAGCAGCTACGGACAAGGGCCTTATGGCTACACCTTC. Protein product: CASSYGQGPYGYTF. V usage is TRBV11-2 and J usage is TRBJ1-2, with D possibly matching TRBD1 (5 bases). The CDR3 is 14 amino acids. V was cut by 4 bases and J by 5 bases, with 14 bases left in between. In germline, CDR1 is SGHAT, CDR2 FQNNGV.